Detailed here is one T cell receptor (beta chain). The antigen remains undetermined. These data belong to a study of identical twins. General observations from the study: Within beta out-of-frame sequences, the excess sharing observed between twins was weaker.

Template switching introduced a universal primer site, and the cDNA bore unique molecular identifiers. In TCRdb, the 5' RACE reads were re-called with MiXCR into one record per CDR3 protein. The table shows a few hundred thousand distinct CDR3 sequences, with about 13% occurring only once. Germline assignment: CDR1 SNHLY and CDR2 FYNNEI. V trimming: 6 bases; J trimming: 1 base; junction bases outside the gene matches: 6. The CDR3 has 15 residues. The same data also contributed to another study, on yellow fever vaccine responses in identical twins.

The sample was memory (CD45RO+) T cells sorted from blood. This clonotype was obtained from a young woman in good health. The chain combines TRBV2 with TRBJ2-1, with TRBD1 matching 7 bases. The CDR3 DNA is TGTGCCAGCAGACACCGGGACAGATCCTACAATGAGCAGTTCTTC. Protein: CASRHRDRSYNEQFF.